The 22 T cell receptor beta chains presented below share a single source sample, sequenced in a study of T-cell reconstitution after alpha-beta-depleted transplantation in children. Unique molecular identifiers were incorporated when the TCRbeta library was constructed. In TCRdb, the PCR reads were re-called with MiXCR into one record per CDR3 protein. The sample consists of approximately 1,000,000 distinct CDR3 sequences, roughly 31% of them appearing once. The sequenced sample was PBMCs, mostly from graft donor cells, obtained 360 days after TCRalphabeta/CD19-depleted stem cell transplant. The receptor source for this set is a boy less than two years old who had a stem cell transplant for SCID, so the T cells may come from the graft donor.

The chain carries TRBV5-1 and TRBJ2-1, with 8 nucleotides matching TRBD1. This CDR3 contains 16 residues. Germline CDR1 reads SGHRS; CDR2 reads YFSETQ. The V and J ends lost 4 bases and 5 bases, in that order; junction bases with no gene match: 11. The CDR3 nucleotides read TGCGCCAGCAGCGCAGGACAGGGTGAGCGTCACAATGAGCAGTTCTTC. Protein product: CASSAGQGERHNEQFF.

This rearrangement joins TRBV15 to TRBJ2-3; D remains unclear. CDR1 and CDR2 (germline): LNHNV, YYDKDF (reference sequence). The length of the CDR3 is 11 residues. V lost 3 bases and J 5 bases, leaving 3 bases between the germline ends. This CDR3 reads CATSRLDTQYF. The CDR3 nucleotides are TGTGCCACCAGCAGGCTAGATACGCAGTATTTT.

There are a few counts of this clonotype. Written as DNA, the CDR3 is TGTGCCAGCAGCACTAGGGGTCAGCCCCAGCATTTT. Amino acid sequence: CASSTRGQPQHF. The chain couples TRBV12-3 or TRBV12-4 to TRBJ1-5; a weak D match, TRBD1 (5 bases). The CDR3 loop spans 12 amino acids. Between the trimmed V and J ends, which lost 6 bases and 6 bases, there was a span of 9 bases.

The J gene is TRBJ1-6, the V gene TRBV12-3 or TRBV12-4, with D tentatively TRBD1 (6 bases). Trimming removed 4 bases from V and 10 bases from J, with 14 bases in between. The CDR3 consists of 14 residues. The CDR3 spells CASSSGTFRSPLHF. In nucleotides, the CDR3 is TGTGCCAGCAGTTCAGGGACATTCAGGTCACCCCTCCACTTT.

The rearrangement uses TRBV4-2 and TRBJ1-4; the D is unclear. Germline V CDR1 and CDR2: LGHNA, YNFKEQ. CDR3 length equals 15 residues. V was trimmed by 0 bases and J by 5 bases, leaving 10 bases between them. The CDR3 reads CASSQERQRNEKLFF. The DNA for the CDR3 is TGTGCCAGCAGCCAAGAACGGCAGCGAAATGAAAAACTGTTTTTT.

This clonotype was found a few times. The gene calls are TRBV10-3 and TRBJ2-5, with D unclear. This CDR3 has 12 residues. V was cut by 2 bases and J by 1 base, with 2 bases left in between. Per the germline V gene, CDR1 is ENHRY and CDR2 is SYGVKD. CDR3 bases: TGTGCCATCAGTGAGGGCCAAGAGACCCAGTACTTC. This sequence encodes CAISEGQETQYF.

This clonotype turned up a few times. The chain joins TRBV5-6 to TRBJ2-5, with D possibly TRBD2 on 6 matching bases. The germline CDR1 and CDR2 sequences are SGHDT and YYEEEE. V lost 4 bases to trimming and J lost 7 bases, with 17 bases between them. This CDR3 has 14 amino acids. CDR3 sequence (DNA): TGTGCCAGCAGCGGAAGGCCTAGCGATGTGACCCAGTACTTC. It translates to CASSGRPSDVTQYF.

The chain has TRBV2 and TRBJ2-5; no clear D gene. Germline assignment: CDR1 SNHLY and CDR2 FYNNEI. The CDR3 runs to 14 residues. V was pared by 3 bases and J by 5 bases, with 13 bases between. The CDR3 DNA is TGTGCCAGCAGTGAGGTCCGAGAAGAGGAGACCCAGTACTTC. Its translation: CASSEVREEETQYF.

The table lists this clonotype with a few counts. The chain uses TRBV18 and TRBJ2-7; possibly TRBD1 for D (5 bases). V was cut by 6 bases and J by 2 bases, with 14 bases left in between. The CDR3 runs to 14 residues. The germline V gene encodes CDR1 KGHSH and CDR2 LQKENI. CDR3: CASSPRQSTYEQYF. The CDR3 DNA follows: TGTGCCAGCTCGCCTAGACAGAGTACCTACGAGCAGTACTTC.

This clonotype was seen more than once but under ten times. The V call is TRBV18, the J call TRBJ2-7; D gene uncertain. The CDR3 contains 15 residues. V was cut by 4 bases and J by 0 bases, with 13 bases left in between. Germline CDR1 is KGHSH and CDR2 is LQKENI. DNA for the CDR3: TGTGCCAGCTCACGGTCCAGCCCGAGCTCCTACGAGCAGTACTTC. Translating it yields CASSRSSPSSYEQYF. Full variable domain (missing parts from reference TRBV18 and TRBJ2-7): NAGVMQNPRHLVRRRGQEARLRCSPMKGHSHVYWYRQLPEEGLKFMVYLQKENIIDESGMPKERFSAEFPKEGPSILRIQQVVRGDSAAYFCASSRSSPSSYEQYFGPGTRLTVT.

The chain combines TRBV28 with TRBJ2-5; 7 nucleotides match TRBD1. Germline CDR1 is MDHEN and CDR2 is SYDVKM. The CDR3 length is 16 residues. The junction had 5 bases not matched to a gene; V was cut back by 1 base and J by 0 bases. DNA of the CDR3: TGTGCCAGCAGTTTATTGGACAGGTCATACCAAGAGACCCAGTACTTC. This gives the protein CASSLLDRSYQETQYF.

This clonotype showed up just a few times. The V and J genes are TRBV12-3 or TRBV12-4 and TRBJ1-1; D remains unclear. This CDR3 is built from 14 residues. Trimming took off 8 bases at V and 1 base at J, with 14 bases between the two ends. DNA of the CDR3: TGTGCCAGCCAGGCCCAACCCTCGAACACTGAAGCTTTCTTT. Protein sequence: CASQAQPSNTEAFF.

This clonotype was seen only a few times. The chain employs TRBV29-1 and TRBJ2-3; TRBD2 matches at 7 bases. The V gene's germline CDR1 is SQVTM and CDR2 ANQGSEA. The V gene end was trimmed by 2 bases and the J gene end by 0 bases; junction bases not matched to a gene: 8. This CDR3 has 16 residues. The DNA of the CDR3 is TGCAGCGTTGAAAAGTTTGGGGGGGGAAGCACAGATACGCAGTATTTT. Protein sequence: CSVEKFGGGSTDTQYF.

This clonotype was counted a single time. The chain carries TRBV27 and TRBJ1-6, with no clear D. Germline V CDR1 and CDR2: MNHEY, SMNVEV (reference sequence). The germline V and J ends were trimmed by 5 bases and 13 bases, with 18 bases remaining between them. The CDR3 extends over 14 amino acids. The CDR3 DNA follows: TGTGCCAGCAGTAGCCGGACCCCCCCAGTCCCCCTCCACTTT. Residues: CASSSRTPPVPLHF.

V is TRBV7-2 and J is TRBJ1-3; D is ambiguous. CDR1 SGHTA and CDR2 FQGNSA come from the germline V gene. This CDR3 contains 15 residues. Trimming removed 1 base at V and 4 bases at J, with 11 bases between. For the CDR3, the DNA is TGTGCCAGCAGCTTAGGGGCTACGGGCGGAAACACCATATATTTT. It is translated as CASSLGATGGNTIYF.

V gene TRBV6-1 combines with J gene TRBJ2-5; D not resolved. The CDR3 is made up of 15 amino acids. The germline V gene encodes CDR1 MNHNS and CDR2 SASEGT. Trimming stripped 6 bases from V and 2 bases from J, with 16 bases between. CDR3 in amino acids: CASRDPAVLQETQYF. The CDR3, as DNA: TGTGCCAGCAGGGACCCCGCGGTGCTACAAGAGACCCAGTACTTC.

J is TRBJ2-3 and V is TRBV5-1; 10 nucleotides align to TRBD2. The junction had 17 bases not matched to a gene; V was cut back by 0 bases and J by 1 base. This CDR3 comprises 21 residues. Per the germline V gene, CDR1 is SGHRS and CDR2 is YFSETQ. CDR3 sequence: CASSLERRASGGLTRTDTQYF. Written as DNA, the CDR3 is TGCGCCAGCAGCTTGGAACGGCGGGCTAGCGGGGGCCTTACCCGCACAGATACGCAGTATTTT.

The CDR3 DNA sequence: TGTGCCATCAGTGATGGGGGACGGAACACCGGGGAGCTGTTTTTT. It specifies CAISDGGRNTGELFF. The J gene is TRBJ2-2, the V gene TRBV10-3; D could derive from TRBD1 or TRBD2 (5 bases each). The ends were cut back, 3 bases at V and 1 base at J, with 9 bases in the middle. The CDR3 totals 15 residues. CDR1 and CDR2 (germline): ENHRY, SYGVKD.

The genes are TRBV12-3 or TRBV12-4 and TRBJ2-7, with D perhaps TRBD1 or TRBD2 (5 bases each). V gave up 5 bases and J gave up 2 bases, with 19 bases separating them. This CDR3 is 16 amino acids long. CDR3 bases: TGTGCCAGCAGTCCCTACCCGACGGGGCCAACCTACGAGCAGTACTTC. Protein sequence: CASSPYPTGPTYEQYF.

This clonotype was observed a handful of times. The chain employs TRBV4-2 and TRBJ2-6; unclear D gene. The CDR3 sequence is 18 residues long. The V gene's germline CDR1 is LGHNA and CDR2 YNFKEQ. Trimming removed 3 bases from V and 0 bases from J, with 15 bases in between. The CDR3 DNA reads as TGTGCCAGCAGCCAGGGCCAGGCGACCCTCTCTGGGGCCAACGTCCTGACTTTC. Protein: CASSQGQATLSGANVLTF.

J is TRBJ1-1 and V is TRBV20-1; 10 bases align to TRBD1. The length of the CDR3 is 19 residues. Looked up from germline, CDR1 is DFQATT and CDR2 is SNEGSKA (reference sequence). Trimming cost V 0 bases and J 1 base; bases outside gene matches: 14. CDR3: CSARDGLRDRGPWNTEAFF. The DNA for the CDR3 is TGCAGTGCTAGAGATGGGTTGCGGGACAGGGGACCTTGGAACACTGAAGCTTTCTTT.

The gene calls are TRBV3-1 and TRBJ2-6; D unresolved. Germline V lookup: CDR1 LGHDT, CDR2 YNNKEL (reference sequence). CDR3 length: 18 residues. V shed 2 bases and J shed 0 bases, with 14 bases lying between them. The CDR3 bases are TGTGCCAGCAGCCAATGGCAGCCTATTGACTCTGGGGCCAACGTCCTGACTTTC. Translating it yields CASSQWQPIDSGANVLTF.